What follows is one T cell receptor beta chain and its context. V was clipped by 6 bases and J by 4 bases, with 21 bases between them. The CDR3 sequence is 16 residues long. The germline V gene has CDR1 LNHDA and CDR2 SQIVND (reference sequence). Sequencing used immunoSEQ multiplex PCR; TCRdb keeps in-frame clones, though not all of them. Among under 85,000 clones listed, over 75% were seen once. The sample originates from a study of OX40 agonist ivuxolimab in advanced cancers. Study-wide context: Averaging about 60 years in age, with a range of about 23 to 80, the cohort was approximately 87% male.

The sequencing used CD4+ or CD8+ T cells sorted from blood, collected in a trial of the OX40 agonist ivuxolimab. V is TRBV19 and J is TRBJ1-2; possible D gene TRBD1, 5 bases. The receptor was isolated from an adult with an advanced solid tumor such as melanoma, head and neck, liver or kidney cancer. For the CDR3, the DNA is TGTGCCAGTAGCCAAGACAGTAACTTACGGACCTATGGCTACACCTTC. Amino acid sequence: CASSQDSNLRTYGYTF.